These 6 T cell receptor beta chains were sequenced from one sample in a study of blood T cell repertoires in COVID-19. TCRdb's table, derived via immunoSEQ multiplex PCR, lists solely in-frame clones and lacks some. The table has under 250,000 clones, about four fifths seen once. Sequenced input: peripheral blood. The receptor set was obtained from a woman aged 70-85 years with acute or convalescent COVID-19.

This chain links TRBV5-1 with TRBJ2-1; 7 bases match TRBD2. J lost 8 bases, V lost 4 bases, and 15 bases had no gene match. Per germline, CDR1 SGHRS and CDR2 YFSETQ. This CDR3 is built from 16 residues. The CDR3 region has the DNA TGCGCCAGCAGCCGTCAGGAGGGACTACTTATCTATGAGCAGTTCTTC. As protein: CASSRQEGLLIYEQFF.

V usage is TRBV19 and J usage is TRBJ1-6; TRBD1 is a possible D gene (6 bases). The germline V and J ends were trimmed by 3 bases and 5 bases, with 14 bases remaining between them. CDR1 is LNHDA, CDR2 SQIVND, per germline (reference sequence). The CDR3 runs 16 residues. CDR3 loop: CASSITPQGNNSPLHF. The DNA for the CDR3 is TGTGCCAGTAGTATCACGCCTCAGGGGAATAATTCACCCCTCCACTTT.

CDR3 residues: CAISDYSGAYNEQFF. CDR3 nucleotide sequence: TGTGCCATCAGTGATTATAGCGGGGCCTACAATGAGCAGTTCTTC. This chain links TRBV10-3 with TRBJ2-1; TRBD2 agrees at 8 bases. J was trimmed by 2 bases and V by 3 bases; bases with no gene match: 3. The CDR3 is made up of 15 amino acids. Looked up from germline, CDR1 is ENHRY and CDR2 is SYGVKD.

V is TRBV6-5 and J is TRBJ1-6; perhaps TRBD1 as D (6 bases). CDR3 length: 15 amino acids. V was pared by 6 bases and J by 7 bases, with 16 bases between. Looked up from germline, CDR1 is MNHEY and CDR2 is SVGAGI. CDR3 residues: CASRLLVQGNSPLHF. In nucleotides, the CDR3 is TGTGCCAGCAGGCTACTCGTACAGGGAAATTCACCCCTCCACTTT.

This rearrangement joins TRBV4-1 to TRBJ1-4; D call uncertain. The germline CDR1 and CDR2 sequences are MGHRA and YSYEKL. The CDR3 runs 14 residues. Trimming pared 0 bases from V and 1 base from J, leaving 3 bases between. CDR3 sequence (DNA): TGCGCCAGCAGCCAAGACGGAACTAATGAAAAACTGTTTTTT. Its protein product is CASSQDGTNEKLFF.

The rearrangement joins TRBV6-5 to TRBJ2-5, with D possibly matching TRBD2 (5 bases). CDR1 and CDR2 from the germline V gene are MNHEY and SVGAGI. Trimming shortened V by 5 bases and J by 5 bases, and 15 bases separated the two germline ends. The CDR3 has 14 residues. The CDR3 coding sequence is TGTGCCAGCAGTCAAACTAGTCTTGGCGAGACCCAGTACTTC. Its protein is CASSQTSLGETQYF.